This TCR beta chain was sequenced in a study of blood T cell repertoires in COVID-19. TCRdb's copy holds only in-frame clones and misses some; the assay was immunoSEQ multiplex PCR. The repertoire holds about 210,000 clones, with approximately 85% as singletons. V lost 2 bases and J 6 bases, leaving 15 bases between the germline ends. Germline V gene data show CDR1 as MGHRA and CDR2 as YSYEKL. CDR3 length equals 15 residues. V and J are TRBV4-1 and TRBJ2-3; tentative D call: TRBD1 (5 bases). Input material: peripheral blood. The sequence derives from a woman aged 45 to 65 with active or convalescent COVID-19. Written as DNA, the CDR3 is TGCGCCAGCAGCCAATCGGGTCAGGGTAGGGATACGCAGTATTTT. It specifies CASSQSGQGRDTQYF.